The entry that follows covers one T cell receptor (beta chain) sequence. Its antigen is still unknown. The V gene's germline CDR1 is SGHTA and CDR2 FQGNSA. The length of the CDR3 is 14 residues. Trimming removed 2 bases at V and 1 base at J, with 8 bases between. The data were obtained in a study of CD4+ T cells in melanoma. Study-wide points: Reportedly, melanoma neoantigen-specific CD4+ T cells showed varied differentiation states. CD8+ T cell, macrophage and B cell function reportedly correlated with neoantigen-specific CD4+ T cells.

The protocol was immunoSEQ multiplex PCR, while the TCRdb copy is restricted to in-frame clones and leaves out a portion. The table includes about 50,000 clones, 89% detected once. Sequencing used peripheral blood. The chain has TRBV7-2 and TRBJ1-1; D remains ambiguous. The receptor's source is a human donor with melanoma. CDR3 loop: CASSLFEGNTEAFF. The CDR3 DNA follows: TGTGCCAGCAGCTTATTTGAGGGGAACACTGAAGCTTTCTTT. The full variable domain, in which reference TRBV7-2 and TRBJ1-1 provide the parts outside the CDR3, is GAGVSQSPSNKVTEKGKDVELRCDPISGHTALYWYRQSLGQGLEFLIYFQGNSAPDKSGLPSDRFSAERTGGSVSTLTIQRTQQEDSAVYLCASSLFEGNTEAFFGQGTRLTVV.